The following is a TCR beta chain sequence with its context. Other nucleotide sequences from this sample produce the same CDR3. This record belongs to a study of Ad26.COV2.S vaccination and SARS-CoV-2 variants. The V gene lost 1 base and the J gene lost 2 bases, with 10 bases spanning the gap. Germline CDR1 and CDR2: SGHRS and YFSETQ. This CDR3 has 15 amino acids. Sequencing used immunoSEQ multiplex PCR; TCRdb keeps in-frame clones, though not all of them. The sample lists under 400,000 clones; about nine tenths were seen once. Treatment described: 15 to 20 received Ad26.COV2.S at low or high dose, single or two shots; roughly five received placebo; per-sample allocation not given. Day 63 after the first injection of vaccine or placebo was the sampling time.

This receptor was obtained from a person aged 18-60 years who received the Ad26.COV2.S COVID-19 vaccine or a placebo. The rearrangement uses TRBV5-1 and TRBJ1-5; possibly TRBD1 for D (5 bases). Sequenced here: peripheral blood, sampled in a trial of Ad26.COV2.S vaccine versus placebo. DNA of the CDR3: TGCGCCAGCAGCTTGTCCGGGGGGGGCAATCAGCCCCAGCATTTT. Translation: CASSLSGGGNQPQHF.